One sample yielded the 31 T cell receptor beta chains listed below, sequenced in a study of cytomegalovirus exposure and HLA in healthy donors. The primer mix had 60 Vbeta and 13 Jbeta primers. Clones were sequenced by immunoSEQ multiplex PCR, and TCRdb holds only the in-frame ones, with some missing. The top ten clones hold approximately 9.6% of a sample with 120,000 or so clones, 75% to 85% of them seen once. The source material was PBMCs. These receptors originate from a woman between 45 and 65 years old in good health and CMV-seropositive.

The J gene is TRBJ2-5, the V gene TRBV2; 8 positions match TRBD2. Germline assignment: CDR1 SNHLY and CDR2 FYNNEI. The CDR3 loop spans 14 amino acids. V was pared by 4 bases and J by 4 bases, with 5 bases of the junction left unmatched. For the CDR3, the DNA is TGTGCCAGCAGTGTACTAGCGGATGGAGAGACCCAGTACTTC. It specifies CASSVLADGETQYF. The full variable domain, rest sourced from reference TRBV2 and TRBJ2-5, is EPEVTQTPSHQVTQMGQEVILRCVPISNHLYFYWYRQILGQKVEFLVSFYNNEISEKSEIFDDQFSVERPDGSNFTLKIRSTKLEDSAMYFCASSVLADGETQYFGPGTRLLVL.

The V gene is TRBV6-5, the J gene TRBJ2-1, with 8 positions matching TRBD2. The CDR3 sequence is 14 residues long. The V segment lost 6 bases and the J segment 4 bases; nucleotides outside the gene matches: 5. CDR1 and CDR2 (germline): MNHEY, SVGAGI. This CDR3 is CASRSGLDYNEQFF. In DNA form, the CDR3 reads TGTGCCAGCAGATCGGGACTAGATTACAATGAGCAGTTCTTC.

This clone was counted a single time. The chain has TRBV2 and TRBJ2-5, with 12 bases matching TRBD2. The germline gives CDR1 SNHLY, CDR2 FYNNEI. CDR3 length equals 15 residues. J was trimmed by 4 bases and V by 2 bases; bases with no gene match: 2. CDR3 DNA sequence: TGTGCCAGCAGTGAACTAGCGGGAGGGCGAGAGACCCAGTACTTC. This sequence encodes CASSELAGGRETQYF.

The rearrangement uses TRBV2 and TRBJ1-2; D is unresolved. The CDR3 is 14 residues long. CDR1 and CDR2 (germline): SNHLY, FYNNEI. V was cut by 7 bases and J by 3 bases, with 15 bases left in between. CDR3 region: CASMRRDAYYGYTF. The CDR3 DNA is TGTGCCAGCATGAGGAGAGATGCCTACTATGGCTACACCTTC.

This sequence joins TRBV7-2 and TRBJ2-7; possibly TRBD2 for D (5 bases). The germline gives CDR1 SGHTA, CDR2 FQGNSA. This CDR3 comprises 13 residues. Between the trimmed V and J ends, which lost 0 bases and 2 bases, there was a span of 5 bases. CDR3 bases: TGTGCCAGCAGCTTAGCCGGGACCTACGAGCAGTACTTC. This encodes CASSLAGTYEQYF. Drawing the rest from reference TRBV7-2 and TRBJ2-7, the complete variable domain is GAGVSQSPSNKVTEKGKDVELRCDPISGHTALYWYRQSLGQGLEFLIYFQGNSAPDKSGLPSDRFSAERTGGSVSTLTIQRTQQEDSAVYLCASSLAGTYEQYFGPGTRLTVT.

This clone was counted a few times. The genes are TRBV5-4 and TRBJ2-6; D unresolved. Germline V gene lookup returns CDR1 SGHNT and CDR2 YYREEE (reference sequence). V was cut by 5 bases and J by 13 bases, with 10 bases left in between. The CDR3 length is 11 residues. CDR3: CASSSSDVLTF. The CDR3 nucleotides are TGTGCCAGCAGTAGTTCTGATGTCCTGACTTTC.

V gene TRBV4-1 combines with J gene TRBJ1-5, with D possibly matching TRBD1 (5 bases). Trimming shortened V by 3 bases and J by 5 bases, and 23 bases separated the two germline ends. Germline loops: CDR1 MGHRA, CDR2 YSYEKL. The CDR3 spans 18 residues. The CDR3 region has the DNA TGCGCCAGCAGCCAGTCACCGGGAGGGGCCCTGCGGGATCAGCCCCAGCATTTT. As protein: CASSQSPGGALRDQPQHF.

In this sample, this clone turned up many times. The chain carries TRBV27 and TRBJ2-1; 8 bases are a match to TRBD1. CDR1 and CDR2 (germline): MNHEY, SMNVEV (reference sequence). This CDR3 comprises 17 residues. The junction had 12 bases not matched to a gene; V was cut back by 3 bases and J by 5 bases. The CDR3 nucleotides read TGTGCCAGCAGTTTCGGCCCAGGACAGGGAATTGACAATGAGCAGTTCTTC. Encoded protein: CASSFGPGQGIDNEQFF.

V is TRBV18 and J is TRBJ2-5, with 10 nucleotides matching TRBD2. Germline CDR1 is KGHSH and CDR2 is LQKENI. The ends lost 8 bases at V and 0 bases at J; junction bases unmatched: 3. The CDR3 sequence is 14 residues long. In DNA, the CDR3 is TGTGCCAGCATTGGACTAGCGGACCAAGAGACCCAGTACTTC. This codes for CASIGLADQETQYF.

The CDR3 nucleotides are TGTGCCAGCTTCTGGCGGGAGGGACCTCCCTACAATGAGCAGTTCTTC. Translation gives CASFWREGPPYNEQFF. The V and J genes are TRBV2 and TRBJ2-1; 9 nucleotides match TRBD2. There are 16 residues in the CDR3. V dropped 8 bases and J dropped 2; count of bases not matched to a gene: 10. Germline CDR1 and CDR2: SNHLY and FYNNEI.

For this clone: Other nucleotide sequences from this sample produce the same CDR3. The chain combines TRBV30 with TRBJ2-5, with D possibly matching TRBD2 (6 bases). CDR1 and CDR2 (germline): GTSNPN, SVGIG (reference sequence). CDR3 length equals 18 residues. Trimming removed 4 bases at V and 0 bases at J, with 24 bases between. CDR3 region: CAWTKRDGRGTYQETQYF. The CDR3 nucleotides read TGTGCCTGGACCAAAAGGGATGGACGGGGGACGTACCAAGAGACCCAGTACTTC. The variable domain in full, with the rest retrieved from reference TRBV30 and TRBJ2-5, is SQTIHQWPATLVQPVGSPLSLECTVEGTSNPNLYWYRQAAGRGLQLLFYSVGIGQISSEVPQNLSASRPQDRQFILSSKKLLLSDSGFYLCAWTKRDGRGTYQETQYFGPGTRLLVL.

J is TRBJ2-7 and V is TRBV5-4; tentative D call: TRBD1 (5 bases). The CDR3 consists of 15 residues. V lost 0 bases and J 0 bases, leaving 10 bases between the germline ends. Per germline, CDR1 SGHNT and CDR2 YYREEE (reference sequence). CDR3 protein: CASSLDRRSSYEQYF. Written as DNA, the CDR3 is TGTGCCAGCAGCTTGGACAGGCGGAGCTCCTACGAGCAGTACTTC.

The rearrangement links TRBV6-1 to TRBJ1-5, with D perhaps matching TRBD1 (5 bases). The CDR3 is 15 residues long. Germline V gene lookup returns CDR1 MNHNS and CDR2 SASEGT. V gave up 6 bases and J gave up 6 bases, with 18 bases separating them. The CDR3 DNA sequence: TGTGCCAGCAGCCCGGACACATTCGGTGCTCAGCCCCAGCATTTT. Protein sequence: CASSPDTFGAQPQHF.

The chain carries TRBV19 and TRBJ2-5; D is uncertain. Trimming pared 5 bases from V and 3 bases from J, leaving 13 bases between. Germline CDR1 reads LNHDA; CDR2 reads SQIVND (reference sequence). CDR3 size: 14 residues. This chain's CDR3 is CASSVRGSEETQYF. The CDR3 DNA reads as TGTGCCAGTAGTGTCAGAGGTTCGGAAGAGACCCAGTACTTC. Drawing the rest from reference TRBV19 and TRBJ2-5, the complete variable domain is DGGITQSPKYLFRKEGQNVTLSCEQNLNHDAMYWYRQDPGQGLRLIYYSQIVNDFQKGDIAEGYSVSREKKESFPLTVTSAQKNPTAFYLCASSVRGSEETQYFGPGTRLLVL.

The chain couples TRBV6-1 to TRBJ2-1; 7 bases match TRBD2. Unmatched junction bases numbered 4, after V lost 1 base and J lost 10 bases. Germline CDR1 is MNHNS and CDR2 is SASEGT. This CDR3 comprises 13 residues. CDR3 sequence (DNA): TGTGCCAGCAGTGAAGTTGGAGCGGGGGAGCAGTTCTTC. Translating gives CASSEVGAGEQFF.

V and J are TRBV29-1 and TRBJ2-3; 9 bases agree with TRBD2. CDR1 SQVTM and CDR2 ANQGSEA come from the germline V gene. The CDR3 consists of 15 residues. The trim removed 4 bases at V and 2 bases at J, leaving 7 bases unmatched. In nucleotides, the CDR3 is TGCAGCGTTGTTTGGCTAGCGGGACCCACAGATACGCAGTATTTT. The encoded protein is CSVVWLAGPTDTQYF.

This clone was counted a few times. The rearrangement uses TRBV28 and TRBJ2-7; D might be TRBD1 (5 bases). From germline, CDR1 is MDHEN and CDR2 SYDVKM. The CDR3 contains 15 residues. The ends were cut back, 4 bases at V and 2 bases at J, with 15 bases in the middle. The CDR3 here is CASSSAETVPYEQYF. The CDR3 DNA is TGTGCCAGCAGTTCGGCAGAGACAGTCCCCTACGAGCAGTACTTC. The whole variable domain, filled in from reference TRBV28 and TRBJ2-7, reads DVKVTQSSRYLVKRTGEKVFLECVQDMDHENMFWYRQDPGLGLRLIYFSYDVKMKEKGDIPEGYSVSREKKERFSLILESASTNQTSMYLCASSSAETVPYEQYFGPGTRLTVT.

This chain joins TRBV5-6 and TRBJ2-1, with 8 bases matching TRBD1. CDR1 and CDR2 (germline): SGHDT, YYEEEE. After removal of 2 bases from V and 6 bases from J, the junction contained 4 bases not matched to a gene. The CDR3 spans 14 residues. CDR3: CASSFGQGTNEQFF. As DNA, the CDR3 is TGTGCCAGCAGCTTCGGACAGGGAACCAATGAGCAGTTCTTC.

The CDR3 region is CASSLLAGGVYNEQFF. CDR3 sequence (DNA): TGTGCCAGCAGCCTCTTAGCCGGTGGCGTATACAATGAGCAGTTCTTC. The chain links TRBV4-2 to TRBJ2-1; no firm D call. The CDR3 consists of 16 residues. Trimming left V 4 bases short and J 4 bases short, with 17 bases between. Germline CDR1 reads LGHNA; CDR2 reads YNFKEQ.

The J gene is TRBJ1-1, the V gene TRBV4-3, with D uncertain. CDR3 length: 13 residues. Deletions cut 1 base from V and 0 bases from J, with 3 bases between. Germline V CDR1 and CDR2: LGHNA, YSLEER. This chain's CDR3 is CASSQVLNTEAFF. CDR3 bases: TGCGCCAGCAGCCAAGTATTGAACACTGAAGCTTTCTTT.

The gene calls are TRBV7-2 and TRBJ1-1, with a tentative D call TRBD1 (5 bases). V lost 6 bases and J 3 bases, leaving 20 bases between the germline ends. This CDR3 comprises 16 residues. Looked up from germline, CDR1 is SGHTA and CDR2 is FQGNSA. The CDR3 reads CASSLNADSQYTEAFF. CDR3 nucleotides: TGTGCCAGCAGTTTAAACGCCGACAGTCAATACACTGAAGCTTTCTTT. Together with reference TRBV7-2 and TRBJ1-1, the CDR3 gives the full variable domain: GAGVSQSPSNKVTEKGKDVELRCDPISGHTALYWYRQSLGQGLEFLIYFQGNSAPDKSGLPSDRFSAERTGGSVSTLTIQRTQQEDSAVYLCASSLNADSQYTEAFFGQGTRLTVV.

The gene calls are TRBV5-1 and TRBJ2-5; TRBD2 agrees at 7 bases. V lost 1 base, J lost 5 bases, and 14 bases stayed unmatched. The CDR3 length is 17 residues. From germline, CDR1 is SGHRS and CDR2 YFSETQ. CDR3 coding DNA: TGCGCCAGCAGCTTGAGATCCCCGGGACTACCTCCGGAGACCCAGTACTTC. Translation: CASSLRSPGLPPETQYF.

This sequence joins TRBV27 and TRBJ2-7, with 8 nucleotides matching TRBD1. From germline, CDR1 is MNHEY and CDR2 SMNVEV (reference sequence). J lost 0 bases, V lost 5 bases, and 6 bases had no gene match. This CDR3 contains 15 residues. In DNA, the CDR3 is TGTGCCAGCAGTACAGGGGGGCCCCTCTCCTACGAGCAGTACTTC. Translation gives CASSTGGPLSYEQYF.

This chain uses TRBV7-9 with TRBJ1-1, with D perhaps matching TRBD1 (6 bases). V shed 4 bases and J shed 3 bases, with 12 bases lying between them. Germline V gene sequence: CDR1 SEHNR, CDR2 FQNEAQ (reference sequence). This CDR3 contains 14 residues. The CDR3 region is CASSSINRDTEAFF. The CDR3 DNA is TGTGCCAGCAGCTCCATAAACAGGGACACTGAAGCTTTCTTT.

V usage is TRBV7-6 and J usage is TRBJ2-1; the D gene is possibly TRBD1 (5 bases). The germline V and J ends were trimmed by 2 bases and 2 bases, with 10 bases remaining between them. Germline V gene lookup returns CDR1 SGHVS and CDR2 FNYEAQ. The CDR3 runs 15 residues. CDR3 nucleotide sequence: TGTGCCAGCAGCTTAATAGGACAAACCTACAATGAGCAGTTCTTC. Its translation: CASSLIGQTYNEQFF.

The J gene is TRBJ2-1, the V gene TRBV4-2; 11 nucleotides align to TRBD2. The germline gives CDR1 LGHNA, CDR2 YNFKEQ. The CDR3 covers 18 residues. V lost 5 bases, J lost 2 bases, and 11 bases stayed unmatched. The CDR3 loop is CASSGRGLAEYTYNEQFF. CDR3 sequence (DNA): TGTGCCAGCAGCGGCCGGGGACTAGCGGAATATACCTACAATGAGCAGTTCTTC.

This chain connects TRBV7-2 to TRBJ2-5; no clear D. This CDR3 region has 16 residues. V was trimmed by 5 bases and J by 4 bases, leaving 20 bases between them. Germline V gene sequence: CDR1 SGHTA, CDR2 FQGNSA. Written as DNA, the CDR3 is TGTGCCAGCAGCCCCGGAGTAGCATTGGTTGGAGAGACCCAGTACTTC. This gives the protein CASSPGVALVGETQYF.

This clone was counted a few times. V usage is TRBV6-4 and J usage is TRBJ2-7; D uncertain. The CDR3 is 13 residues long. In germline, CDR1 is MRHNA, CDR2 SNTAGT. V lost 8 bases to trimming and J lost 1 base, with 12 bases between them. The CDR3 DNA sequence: TGTGCCAGCCGTGCAGTACCTTCCTACGAGCAGTACTTC. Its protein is CASRAVPSYEQYF.

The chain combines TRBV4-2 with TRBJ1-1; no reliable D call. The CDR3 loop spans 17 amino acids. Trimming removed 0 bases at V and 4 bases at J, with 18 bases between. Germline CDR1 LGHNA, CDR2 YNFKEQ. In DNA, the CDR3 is TGTGCCAGCAGCCAAGAAAGGATTCACAGCACGAGCACTGAAGCTTTCTTT. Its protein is CASSQERIHSTSTEAFF.

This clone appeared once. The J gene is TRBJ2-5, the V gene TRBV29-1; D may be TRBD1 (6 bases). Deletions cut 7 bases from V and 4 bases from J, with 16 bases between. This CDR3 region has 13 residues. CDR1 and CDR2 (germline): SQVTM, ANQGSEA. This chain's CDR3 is CSAKEYRVETQYF. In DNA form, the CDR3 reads TGCAGCGCCAAAGAATACAGGGTAGAGACCCAGTACTTC.

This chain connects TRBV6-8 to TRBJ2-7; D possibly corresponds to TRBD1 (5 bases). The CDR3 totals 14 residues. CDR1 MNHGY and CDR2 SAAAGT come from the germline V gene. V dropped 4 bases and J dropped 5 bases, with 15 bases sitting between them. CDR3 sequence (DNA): TGTGCCAGCAGTTGTTACAAGGGGTCGGACGAGCAGTACTTC. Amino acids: CASSCYKGSDEQYF.